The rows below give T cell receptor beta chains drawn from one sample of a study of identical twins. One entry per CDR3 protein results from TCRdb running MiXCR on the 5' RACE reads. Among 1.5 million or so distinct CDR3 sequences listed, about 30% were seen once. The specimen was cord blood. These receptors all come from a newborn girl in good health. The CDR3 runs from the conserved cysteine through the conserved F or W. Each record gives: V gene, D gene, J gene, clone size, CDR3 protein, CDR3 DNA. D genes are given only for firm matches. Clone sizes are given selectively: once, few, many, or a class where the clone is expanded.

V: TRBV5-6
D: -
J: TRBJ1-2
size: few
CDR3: CASSLLGLSIGYTF
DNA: TGTGCCAGCAGCTTGTTGGGACTCTCCATCGGCTACACCTTC

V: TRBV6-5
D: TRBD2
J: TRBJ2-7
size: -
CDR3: CASSPTSGRYNEQYF
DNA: TGTGCCAGCAGCCCGACTAGCGGGAGATACAATGAGCAGTACTTC

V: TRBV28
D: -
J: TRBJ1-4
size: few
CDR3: CASSLFSGTNEKLFF
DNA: TGTGCCAGCAGTTTATTTTCAGGGACTAATGAAAAACTGTTTTTT

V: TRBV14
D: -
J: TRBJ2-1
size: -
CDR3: CASRYPYRSYNEQFF
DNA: TGTGCCAGCAGGTATCCTTATCGCTCCTACAATGAGCAGTTCTTC

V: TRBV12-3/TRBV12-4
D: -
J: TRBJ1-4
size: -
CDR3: CASKPNSEKLFF
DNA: TGTGCCAGCAAGCCGAATTCCGAAAAACTGTTTTTT

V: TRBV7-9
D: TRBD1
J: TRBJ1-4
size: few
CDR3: CASSRDRTPEKLFF
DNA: TGTGCCAGCAGCCGGGACAGGACCCCTGAAAAACTGTTTTTT

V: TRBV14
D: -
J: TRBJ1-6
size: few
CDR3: CASSPFEGSPLHF
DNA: TGTGCCAGCAGCCCCTTTGAGGGGTCACCCCTCCACTTT

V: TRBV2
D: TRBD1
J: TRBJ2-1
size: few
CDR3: CASRADRVAYNEQFF
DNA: TGTGCCAGCAGGGCTGACAGGGTAGCCTACAATGAGCAGTTCTTC

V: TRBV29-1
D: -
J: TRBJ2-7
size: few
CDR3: CSGRAGPYEQYF
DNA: TGCAGCGGCCGGGCGGGGCCTTACGAGCAGTACTTC

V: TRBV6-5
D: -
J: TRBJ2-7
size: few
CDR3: CASSYSTGPFSYEQYF
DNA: TGTGCCAGCAGTTACTCGACAGGACCGTTCTCCTACGAGCAGTACTTC

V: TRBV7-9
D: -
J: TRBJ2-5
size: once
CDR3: CASSLAETRKETQYF
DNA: TGTGCCAGCAGCTTAGCCGAGACTAGAAAAGAGACCCAGTACTTC

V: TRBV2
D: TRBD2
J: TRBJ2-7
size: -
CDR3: CASSTGLVAGRSSYEQYF
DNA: TGTGCCAGCAGTACGGGACTAGTCGCGGGACGAAGCTCCTACGAGCAGTACTTC

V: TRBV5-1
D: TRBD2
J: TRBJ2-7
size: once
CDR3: CASSLGFLGTSGRTYELYF
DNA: TGCGCCAGCAGCTTGGGGTTCCTAGGGACTAGCGGGCGTACCTACGAGCTGTACTTC

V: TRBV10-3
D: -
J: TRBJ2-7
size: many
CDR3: CAISVRERVEQYF
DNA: TGTGCCATCAGTGTTCGGGAAAGAGTGGAGCAGTACTTC

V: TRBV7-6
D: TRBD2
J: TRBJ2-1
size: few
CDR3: CASSLMGRGGTSYNEQFF
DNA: TGTGCCAGCAGCCTTATGGGGCGGGGGGGAACTTCCTACAATGAGCAGTTCTTC

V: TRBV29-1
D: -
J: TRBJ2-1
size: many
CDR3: CSVQKGTYNEQFF
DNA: TGCAGCGTTCAAAAGGGAACCTACAATGAGCAGTTCTTC

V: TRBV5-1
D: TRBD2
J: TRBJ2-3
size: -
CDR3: CASSLGTSGSLGADTQYF
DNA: TGCGCCAGCAGCTTGGGGACTAGCGGGAGTCTCGGGGCAGATACGCAGTATTTT

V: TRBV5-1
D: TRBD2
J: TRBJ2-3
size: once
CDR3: CASSLARTSGGDTQYF
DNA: TGCGCCAGCAGCTTGGCCCGGACTAGCGGGGGTGATACGCAGTATTTT

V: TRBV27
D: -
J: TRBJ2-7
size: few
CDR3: CASSLSLTTQRYEQYF
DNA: TGTGCCAGCAGTTTATCTCTTACCACGCAGAGGTACGAGCAGTACTTC

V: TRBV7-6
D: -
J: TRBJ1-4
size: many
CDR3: CASSNNHGLYATNEKLFF
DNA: TGTGCCAGCAGCAACAATCACGGGTTATACGCAACTAATGAAAAACTGTTTTTT

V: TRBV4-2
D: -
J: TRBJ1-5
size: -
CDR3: CASSQDSIQASSNQPQHF
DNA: TGTGCCAGCAGCCAAGATAGTATACAGGCCTCTAGCAATCAGCCCCAGCATTTT

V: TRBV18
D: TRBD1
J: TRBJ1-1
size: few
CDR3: CASSQQGAGTEAFF
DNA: TGTGCCAGCTCACAGCAGGGGGCAGGGACTGAAGCTTTCTTT

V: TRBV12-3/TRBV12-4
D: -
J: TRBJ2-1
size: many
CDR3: CASSLRGLPVNEQFF
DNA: TGTGCCAGCAGTTTAAGGGGACTCCCTGTCAATGAGCAGTTCTTC

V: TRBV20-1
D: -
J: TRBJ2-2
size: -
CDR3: CSARLDVVGELFF
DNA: TGCAGTGCTAGACTAGATGTTGTCGGGGAGCTGTTTTTT

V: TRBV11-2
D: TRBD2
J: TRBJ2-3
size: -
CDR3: CASSLDMGSGRRTDTQYF
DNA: TGTGCCAGCAGCTTAGATATGGGTAGCGGGAGGAGGACAGATACGCAGTATTTT

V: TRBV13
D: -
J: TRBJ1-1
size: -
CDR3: CASSLNRHRYTEAFF
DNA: TGTGCCAGCAGCTTGAACAGGCACCGCTACACTGAAGCTTTCTTT

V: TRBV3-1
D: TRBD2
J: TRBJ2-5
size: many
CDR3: CASSLSGSGETQYF
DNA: TGTGCCAGCAGCCTTAGCGGGAGCGGAGAGACCCAGTACTTC

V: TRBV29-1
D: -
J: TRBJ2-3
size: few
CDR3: CSVATRVTDTQYF
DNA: TGCAGCGTTGCGACTAGAGTCACAGATACGCAGTATTTT

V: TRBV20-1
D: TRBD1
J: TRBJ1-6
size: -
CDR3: CSARTGEDSPLNF
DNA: TGCAGTGCGAGGACAGGGGAGGATTCACCCCTCAACTTT

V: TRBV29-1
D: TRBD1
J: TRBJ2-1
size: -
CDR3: CSVEDPGGQGAYEQFF
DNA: TGCAGCGTTGAAGATCCAGGGGGGCAGGGGGCCTACGAGCAGTTCTTC

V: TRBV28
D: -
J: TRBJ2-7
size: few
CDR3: CASSFDSYYEQYF
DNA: TGTGCCAGCAGTTTCGACAGTTACTACGAGCAGTACTTC

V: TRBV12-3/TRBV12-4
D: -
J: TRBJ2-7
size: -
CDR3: CASTLRASVYNEQYF
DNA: TGTGCCAGCACCCTCAGGGCTAGCGTCTACAATGAGCAGTACTTC

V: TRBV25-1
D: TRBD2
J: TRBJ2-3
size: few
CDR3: CASSWAGVRTDTQYF
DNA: TGTGCCAGCAGTTGGGCGGGAGTTCGAACAGATACGCAGTATTTT